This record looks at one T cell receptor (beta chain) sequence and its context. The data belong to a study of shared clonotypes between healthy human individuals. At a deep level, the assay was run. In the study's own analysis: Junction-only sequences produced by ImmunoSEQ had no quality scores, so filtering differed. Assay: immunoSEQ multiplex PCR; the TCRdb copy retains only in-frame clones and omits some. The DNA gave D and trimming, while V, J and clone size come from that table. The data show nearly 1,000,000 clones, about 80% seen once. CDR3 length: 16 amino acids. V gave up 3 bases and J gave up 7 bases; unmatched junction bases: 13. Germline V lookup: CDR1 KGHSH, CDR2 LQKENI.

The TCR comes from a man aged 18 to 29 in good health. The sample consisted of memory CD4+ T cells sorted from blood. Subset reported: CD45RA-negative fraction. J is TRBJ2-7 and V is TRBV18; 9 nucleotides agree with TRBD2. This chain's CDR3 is CASSPWNSGGQGEQYF. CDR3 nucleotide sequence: TGTGCCAGCTCACCTTGGAATAGCGGGGGCCAGGGGGAGCAGTACTTC.